Listed below are T cell receptor beta chains from one sample, sequenced in a study of control samples from healthy donors and cancer patients. The repertoire was sequenced with immunoSEQ multiplex PCR; TCRdb's copy has only in-frame clones and lacks some. The data contain roughly 160,000 clones, almost 90% of them singletons. Sequenced sample: blood. These TCRs come from a woman aged 25 to 39 in good health. CDR3s include the opening cysteine and the closing phenylalanine or tryptophan. D genes are given only for firm matches. The size entry is marked missing in some rows and otherwise reads once, few, many or a size class.

TRBV5-1	.	.	TRBJ2-1	TGCGCCAGCAGCTTGGTTTATCAGTGGGGAGACAATGAGCAGTTCTTC	CASSLVYQWGDNEQFF
TRBV5-6	.	.	TRBJ2-5	TGTGCCAGCAGCTTGTTGTCTTTAGGTGCCCAGTACTTC	CASSLLSLGAQYF
TRBV6-5	.	.	TRBJ2-5	TGTGCCAGCAGTCGGGCCCAAGAGACCCAGTACTTC	CASSRAQETQYF
TRBV5-1	.	.	TRBJ1-1	TGCGCCAGCAGCTCCCCTATTGACAAGTATGGTACTGAAGCTTTCTTT	CASSSPIDKYGTEAFF
TRBV19	.	TRBD1	TRBJ2-7	TGTGCCAGTAGCGGGACAGGTATCCACGAGCAGTACTTC	CASSGTGIHEQYF
TRBV6-1	once	.	TRBJ1-5	TGTGCCAGCAGTGAAGTACCTAATCAGCCCCAGCATTTT	CASSEVPNQPQHF
TRBV19	.	.	TRBJ2-1	TGTGCCAGTAGTATTGCGAGTCTCGTTGGGGAGCAGTTCTTC	CASSIASLVGEQFF
TRBV15	.	.	TRBJ2-5	TGTGCCACCAGCAGAGACAGGGCGAGCGTGCAGACCCAGTACTTC	CATSRDRASVQTQYF
TRBV10-3	.	.	TRBJ1-2	TGTGCCATCAGTGGCGCCAGCCTTGGCTACACCTTC	CAISGASLGYTF
TRBV5-8	.	.	TRBJ2-1	TGTGCCAGCAGCTTGCGGTTATCGGGCGGTCACAATGAGCAGTTCTTC	CASSLRLSGGHNEQFF
TRBV5-8	.	TRBD1	TRBJ1-1	TGTGCCAGCAGCCTCGGGCAGGGGGCGTTTGAAGCTTTCTTT	CASSLGQGAFEAFF
TRBV7-2	.	.	TRBJ1-6	TGTGCCAGCAGCCAATCCCGGTGGGCACCCCTCCACTTT	CASSQSRWAPLHF
TRBV10-1	.	.	TRBJ1-2	TGCGCCAGCAGTGCGGCCAGGGATCGCGGCTACACCTTC	CASSAARDRGYTF
TRBV19	once	TRBD1	TRBJ1-6	TGTGCCAGTAGTACAGAGGACAGGGGTAATTCACCCCTCCACTTT	CASSTEDRGNSPLHF
TRBV16	.	.	TRBJ2-1	TGTGCCAGCAGCCAATCTAGGGTCCTGCACGATCCCGACTCCTACAATGAGCAGTTCTTC	CASSQSRVLHDPDSYNEQFF
TRBV6-4	many	.	TRBJ2-3	TGTGCCAGCAGTGCTGGGGGGCCCACAGATACGCAGTATTTT	CASSAGGPTDTQYF
TRBV2	.	.	TRBJ2-3	TGTGCCAACTCAAGGGGCGGGGCTAGCACAGATACGCAGTATTTT	CANSRGGASTDTQYF
TRBV5-6	few	.	TRBJ2-3	TGTGCCAGCAGCTTGCCGGGGACTTCAGGAGGGGATACGCAGTATTTT	CASSLPGTSGGDTQYF
TRBV10-1	once	.	TRBJ1-1	TGCGCCAGCAGTGAGTCGCAGGGGAACACTGAAGCTTTCTTT	CASSESQGNTEAFF
TRBV4-1	.	TRBD1	TRBJ2-1	TGCGCCAGCAGCCAAGCCCAGGGGGACACCTACAATGAGCAGTTCTTC	CASSQAQGDTYNEQFF
TRBV6-1	few	.	TRBJ1-5	TGTGCCAGCAGTGAAATTGTGGGGTTGGGTCAGCCCCAGCATTTT	CASSEIVGLGQPQHF
TRBV19	.	.	TRBJ1-1	TGTGCCAGTAGTATAGGACGGGGCACTGAAGCTTTCTTT	CASSIGRGTEAFF
TRBV7-9	.	TRBD2	TRBJ2-5	TGTGCCACACAGCGGGGGGGCTTAGAGACCCAGTACTTC	CATQRGGLETQYF
TRBV5-4	.	TRBD2	TRBJ2-5	TGTGCCAGCAGCCTCGCGGGGGGCTCGAGGCAAGAGACCCAGTACTTC	CASSLAGGSRQETQYF